These 24 T cell receptor beta chains were sequenced from one sample in a study of T-cell memory formation after mild COVID-19 (dated by TCRdb to the early 2020s). Preparation of the library involved 5' RACE. These reads were obtained on an Illumina NovaSeq 6000. TCRdb reanalyzed the raw reads on its own, using fastp at Q25 for trimming and MiXCR for clone calling, and kept in-frame beta chains. Here each entry gathers all rows of one CDR3 protein and keeps the most common genes and DNA. Within this sample are about 250,000 distinct CDR3 sequences, with 15% of them counted one time only. The top ten constitute less than 2.5% of the sample. Sequenced input: PBMCs or a T cell subset sorted from them (not recorded which). Source of these receptors: an adult woman who had mild COVID-19 (a few samples of this study predate the infection). The sample titles of this study are shuffled in the database, so cell type and time point are left out; the donor was told from shared clones.

There are a few counts of this clonotype. This sequence joins TRBV7-6 and TRBJ2-7; 8 nucleotides agree with TRBD1. Per germline, CDR1 SGHVS and CDR2 FNYEAQ. The CDR3 loop spans 13 amino acids. V lost 1 base and J lost 5; bases outside the gene matches: 1. The CDR3: CASSLVDRDEQYF. The CDR3 DNA reads TGTGCCAGCAGCTTAGTGGACAGGGACGAGCAGTACTTC. Using reference TRBV7-6 and TRBJ2-7 for the parts outside the CDR3, the full variable domain is GAGVSQSPRYKVTKRGQDVALRCDPISGHVSLYWYRQALGQGPEFLTYFNYEAQQDKSGLPNDRFSAERPEGSISTLTIQRTEQRDSAMYRCASSLVDRDEQYFGPGTRLTVT.

This clonotype has just a few counts. The genes are TRBV7-2 and TRBJ2-7; TRBD1 agrees at 9 bases. The germline gives CDR1 SGHTA, CDR2 FQGNSA. J gave up 7 bases and V 6 bases, and 7 bases lay outside the gene matches. CDR3 length: 13 amino acids. CDR3 region: CASRPGTGREQYF. The CDR3 DNA sequence: TGTGCCAGCAGACCAGGGACAGGGCGGGAGCAGTACTTC.

This clonotype was observed a handful of times. The CDR3 nucleotides read TGTGCCAGCACCGCGGGGGGTGGGAACACTGAAGCTTTCTTT. This gives the protein CASTAGGGNTEAFF. V and J are TRBV28 and TRBJ1-1; tentatively, D is TRBD1 (5 bases). V dropped 7 bases and J dropped 1 base, with 13 bases sitting between them. This CDR3 region has 14 residues. The germline V gene encodes CDR1 MDHEN and CDR2 SYDVKM.

The chain joins TRBV23-1 to TRBJ1-6; D is ambiguous. TRBV23-1 is assigned to the ORF class and has an uncertain function. Trimming pared 4 bases from V and 6 bases from J, leaving 16 bases between. The length of the CDR3 is 16 residues. DNA for the CDR3: TGCGCCAGCAGTCCCCAGTTGGAGTCTCCTAATTCACCCCTCCACTTT. Translation: CASSPQLESPNSPLHF.

The CDR3 spells CASSLGRADEKLFF. The CDR3 DNA reads as TGCGCCAGCAGCTTGGGTAGGGCGGACGAAAAACTGTTTTTT. V is TRBV5-1 and J is TRBJ1-4; D is ambiguous. From germline, CDR1 is SGHRS and CDR2 YFSETQ. The CDR3 length is 14 residues. V shed 0 bases and J shed 8 bases, with 11 bases lying between them.

This clonotype was recorded many times. V and J are TRBV12-3 or TRBV12-4 and TRBJ2-5; D is possibly TRBD2 (6 bases). The CDR3 has 12 residues. The germline V and J ends were trimmed by 6 bases and 7 bases, with 12 bases remaining between them. This CDR3 reads CASSGTGRTQYF. The CDR3 nucleotides read TGTGCCAGCAGCGGGACCGGGAGGACCCAGTACTTC.

This clonotype showed up many times. This chain joins TRBV5-1 and TRBJ2-1; the match to TRBD2 covers 8 bases. The V and J ends lost 2 bases and 5 bases, in that order; junction bases with no gene match: 6. Germline CDR1 reads SGHRS; CDR2 reads YFSETQ. This CDR3 is 15 amino acids long. The CDR3 spells CASSLTGRGHNEQFF. CDR3 in DNA: TGCGCCAGCAGCTTAACCGGGAGGGGACACAATGAGCAGTTCTTC.

In its sample, this clonotype was seen a few times. V is TRBV29-1 and J is TRBJ1-1, with unresolved D. V was pared by 0 bases and J by 11 bases, with 10 bases between. CDR1 and CDR2 (germline): SQVTM, ANQGSEA. The CDR3 runs 11 residues. CDR3 loop: CSVEEGSGAFF. The CDR3, as DNA: TGCAGCGTTGAAGAAGGGAGCGGGGCTTTCTTT.

This clonotype was found a few times. V usage is TRBV7-3 and J usage is TRBJ2-1, with 9 nucleotides matching TRBD2. The CDR3 consists of 15 residues. V lost 5 bases to trimming and J lost 7 bases; unmatched junction nucleotides: 9. The germline V gene encodes CDR1 SGHTA and CDR2 FQGTGA. CDR3 in amino acids: CASSPRASGKNEQFF. The CDR3 bases are TGTGCCAGCAGCCCTAGGGCTAGCGGGAAGAATGAGCAGTTCTTC.

The rearrangement uses TRBV4-1 and TRBJ2-4, with 7 nucleotides matching TRBD2. Germline V gives CDR1 MGHRA, CDR2 YSYEKL. CDR3 length: 17 amino acids. J was trimmed by 1 base and V by 1 base; bases with no gene match: 7. The CDR3 DNA reads TGCGCCAGCAGCCAAGGACTTTTGCGGGGGGCCAAAAACATTCAGTACTTC. Its translation: CASSQGLLRGAKNIQYF.

The V and J genes are TRBV20-1 and TRBJ2-2, with no clear D. The CDR3 spans 13 residues. V lost 6 bases and J lost 4, with 12 bases in between. Germline-derived CDR1 and CDR2 are DFQATT and SNEGSKA (reference sequence). The CDR3: CSAPSHVTGELFF. CDR3 nucleotide sequence: TGCAGTGCCCCATCACATGTCACCGGGGAGCTGTTTTTT.

This clonotype showed up just a few times. V gene TRBV6-5 combines with J gene TRBJ1-2, with 7 bases aligning to TRBD1. This CDR3 has 14 amino acids. V shed 5 bases, J shed 5 bases, and the junction held 8 bases outside the gene matches. The V gene's germline CDR1 is MNHEY and CDR2 SVGAGI. The chain's CDR3 is CASSRTGTVYGYTF. The CDR3 DNA reads as TGTGCCAGCAGTCGTACCGGGACAGTGTATGGCTACACCTTC.

The gene calls are TRBV30 and TRBJ1-5; unclear D gene. V lost 4 bases and J lost 3, with 10 bases in between. Germline loops: CDR1 GTSNPN, CDR2 SVGIG (reference sequence). The CDR3 totals 13 residues. In DNA, the CDR3 is TGTGCCTGGACCCAGGATTACAATCAGCCCCAGCATTTT. Its protein product is CAWTQDYNQPQHF. Full variable domain (rest looked up from reference TRBV30 and TRBJ1-5): SQTIHQWPATLVQPVGSPLSLECTVEGTSNPNLYWYRQAAGRGLQLLFYSVGIGQISSEVPQNLSASRPQDRQFILSSKKLLLSDSGFYLCAWTQDYNQPQHFGDGTRLSIL.

This clonotype was recorded a few times. This chain uses TRBV5-1 with TRBJ2-5; 7 bases align to TRBD1. This CDR3 is 15 amino acids long. J was trimmed by 5 bases and V by 4 bases; bases with no gene match: 11. Germline V CDR1 and CDR2: SGHRS, YFSETQ. This CDR3 reads CASSETGLRSETQYF. CDR3 nucleotides: TGCGCCAGCAGCGAGACAGGGTTGCGCTCGGAGACCCAGTACTTC.

This clonotype appeared many times. The chain uses TRBV5-1 and TRBJ2-7; 8 bases agree with TRBD2. The CDR3 is made up of 16 amino acids. Germline-derived CDR1 and CDR2 are SGHRS and YFSETQ. V lost 4 bases to trimming and J lost 0 bases; unmatched junction nucleotides: 9. Written as DNA, the CDR3 is TGCGCCAGCAGCGGCTTAGCGGGGCTTAGCTCCTACGAGCAGTACTTC. Its protein is CASSGLAGLSSYEQYF.

This clonotype was seen a handful of times. The chain is built from TRBV5-1 and TRBJ2-5, with TRBD2 as a possible D gene (5 bases). The CDR3 has 12 residues. Between the trimmed V and J ends, which lost 0 bases and 6 bases, there was a span of 6 bases. Germline V gene lookup returns CDR1 SGHRS and CDR2 YFSETQ. The CDR3 loop reads CASSLDGKTQYF. For the CDR3, the DNA is TGCGCCAGCAGCTTGGACGGGAAGACCCAGTACTTC.

This chain connects TRBV25-1 to TRBJ2-7; the D gene could be TRBD1 or TRBD2 (5 bases each). The CDR3 sequence is 14 residues long. The V end was cut by 7 bases, the J end by 5 bases, with 18 bases between. Germline V gene lookup returns CDR1 MGHDK and CDR2 SYGVNS. Written as DNA, the CDR3 is TGTGCCAGCATGGGGGACCTCTTTGGGAACGAGCAGTACTTC. Amino acids: CASMGDLFGNEQYF.

The chain recombines TRBV7-3 with TRBJ2-5; D remains unclear. From germline, CDR1 is SGHTA and CDR2 FQGTGA. This CDR3 has 13 amino acids. V was trimmed by 5 bases and J by 2 bases, leaving 9 bases between them. CDR3 nucleotide sequence: TGTGCCAGCAGCCCGCAGGTACAAGAGACCCAGTACTTC. This encodes CASSPQVQETQYF.

V and J are TRBV12-3 or TRBV12-4 and TRBJ1-5; perhaps TRBD1 as D (5 bases). Trimming stripped 1 base from V and 3 bases from J, with 7 bases between. CDR3 length: 14 amino acids. The CDR3 DNA sequence: TGTGCCAGCAGTTTAGAGGGGTACAATCAGCCCCAGCATTTT. It is translated as CASSLEGYNQPQHF.

The chain carries TRBV5-1 and TRBJ2-7; TRBD1 might be the D (5 bases). The CDR3 is 12 residues long. Per the germline V gene, CDR1 is SGHRS and CDR2 is YFSETQ. Trimming took off 3 bases at V and 2 bases at J, with 6 bases between the two ends. In DNA, the CDR3 is TGCGCCAGCAGCTGGACAACCTACGAGCAGTACTTC. It translates to CASSWTTYEQYF.

There are a few counts of this clonotype. The genes are TRBV7-9 and TRBJ2-5, with 8 bases aligning to TRBD1. This CDR3 has 17 amino acids. J lost 4 bases, V lost 6 bases, and 16 bases had no gene match. Per the germline V gene, CDR1 is SEHNR and CDR2 is FQNEAQ (reference sequence). As DNA, the CDR3 is TGTGCCAGCAGATTTTCACGGGACAGGAAGGGGCGAGAGACCCAGTACTTC. Its protein product is CASRFSRDRKGRETQYF.

The genes are TRBV3-1 and TRBJ2-7; no reliable D call. The V end was cut by 6 bases, the J end by 0 bases, with 12 bases between. In germline, CDR1 is LGHDT, CDR2 YNNKEL (reference sequence). The CDR3 runs to 14 residues. CDR3 loop: CASRARAYSYEQYF. For the CDR3, the DNA is TGTGCCAGCAGGGCTCGGGCATACTCCTACGAGCAGTACTTC.

In this sample, this clonotype turned up a few times. V and J are TRBV7-6 and TRBJ2-7; TRBD1 matches at 11 bases. CDR3 length: 17 amino acids. The germline V gene encodes CDR1 SGHVS and CDR2 FNYEAQ. V lost 4 bases, J lost 1 base, and 9 bases stayed unmatched. The CDR3 region is CASSSGDRGFLSYEQYF. The CDR3 DNA reads TGTGCCAGCAGCTCCGGGGACAGGGGGTTTCTTTCCTACGAGCAGTACTTC.

Worth noting for this clonotype: No conserved phenylalanine or tryptophan is present at the end of the CDR3, so a read error is the likely explanation. The DNA is left out, because the CDR3 cannot be placed on it with certainty; the CDR3 is given as TCRdb lists it. The chain joins TRBV7-2 to TRBJ2-6; no check of the table's D call, TRBD2, against the DNA was made. The germline gives CDR1 SGHTA, CDR2 FQGNSA. The CDR3 length is 15 residues, termini included. The CDR3 sequence: CASSLWTFGANVLTV.